Listed here are 3 T cell receptor beta chains from one sample, sequenced in a study (dated by TCRdb to about 2015). Receptor amplification or capture employed 5' RACE. The sequencing machine was an Illumina MiSeq. The public reads were run again by TCRdb, first through fastp at Q25 and then through MiXCR, and only productive beta chains were kept. Rows with one shared CDR3 protein collapse into an entry with the most common genes and DNA. This sample has fewer than 80,000 distinct CDR3 sequences in its table, and about 20% of those were observed once. The ten top clones hold under 3.5% of the sample. Sequenced: memory CD4+ T cells sorted from a lymph node. This specimen's cell subset or site label, per the study, means: memory CD4+ T cells, CD4+CD45RO+CD25-. Receptors originate from a female donor with breast cancer.

A remark on this clonotype: A much larger clone lies a single base off, so this may be a read error. The V and J genes are TRBV5-4 and TRBJ2-5, with 7 bases identical to TRBD1. V was pared by 0 bases and J by 5 bases, with 7 bases of the junction left unmatched. The CDR3 contains 15 residues. Germline CDR1 SGHNT, CDR2 YYREEE (reference sequence). CDR3 bases: TGTGCCAGCAGCTTGGAAGGGGGCGGAAGTGAGACCCAGTACTTC. As protein: CASSLEGGGSETQYF.

This chain uses TRBV5-1 with TRBJ2-3, with TRBD2 matching 9 bases. The CDR3 runs to 16 residues. Germline CDR1 SGHRS, CDR2 YFSETQ. Trimming at V came to 1 base and at J to 5 bases, leaving 8 bases not matched to a gene. The CDR3 loop reads CASSLSRGRAVDTQYF. In nucleotides, the CDR3 is TGCGCCAGCAGCTTGTCCCGCGGGAGGGCCGTAGATACGCAGTATTTT.

Sample share makes this clonotype medium-sized (0.01 to 0.1%). The J gene is TRBJ2-3, the V gene TRBV5-1; D uncertain. The ends were cut back, 5 bases at V and 6 bases at J, with 10 bases in the middle. The CDR3 runs to 12 residues. Germline V gene sequence: CDR1 SGHRS, CDR2 YFSETQ. The CDR3 loop is CASRGTGDTQYF. CDR3 coding DNA: TGCGCCAGCAGAGGCACCGGGGATACGCAGTATTTT.